These T cell receptor beta chains were read from a single sample in a study of cytomegalovirus exposure and HLA in healthy donors. Here immunoSEQ multiplex PCR was the method, and the copy in TCRdb shows in-frame clones only, minus some. This sample has fewer than 110,000 clones; approximately 76% occur once, and the top ten carry about 2%. The sample comprised PBMCs. These receptors all come from a man younger than 35 in good health and CMV-seronegative. CDR3s include the opening cysteine and the closing phenylalanine or tryptophan. D genes are given only for firm matches. Clone size is shown for a subset of rows, as once, few, many or a class of expanded clone.

clone_size j_call v_call d_call cdr3_aa cdr3_nt
few TRBJ1-2 TRBV19 NA CASSISVYGYTF TGTGCCAGTAGTATAAGCGTCTATGGCTACACCTTC
NA TRBJ2-5 TRBV25-1 TRBD1 CASSVPTGVQETQYF TGTGCCAGCAGTGTCCCGACAGGGGTCCAAGAGACCCAGTACTTC
few TRBJ2-7 TRBV7-9 NA CASSKQGRYEQYF TGTGCCAGCAGCAAACAGGGACGCTACGAGCAGTACTTC
NA TRBJ1-2 TRBV28 TRBD1 CASSLAGQGRANYGYTF TGTGCCAGCAGTTTGGCCGGACAGGGGAGGGCTAACTATGGCTACACCTTC
NA TRBJ1-2 TRBV4-1 NA CASSPTDITNYGYTF TGCGCCAGCAGCCCCACTGATATCACTAACTATGGCTACACCTTC
NA TRBJ1-1 TRBV6-1 TRBD1 CASSDYRGSTEAFF TGTGCCAGCAGTGACTACAGGGGCTCGACTGAAGCTTTCTTT
NA TRBJ2-3 TRBV11-2 TRBD2 CASSPNGLAGRDTQYF TGTGCCAGCAGCCCAAACGGACTAGCGGGGAGAGATACGCAGTATTTT
NA TRBJ2-5 TRBV5-4 NA CASSIQQQGKETQYF TGTGCCAGCAGTATCCAACAACAGGGCAAAGAGACCCAGTACTTC
NA TRBJ1-2 TRBV10-3 NA CAISEGRPTNYGYTF TGTGCCATCAGTGAGGGCAGGCCCACTAACTATGGCTACACCTTC
NA TRBJ1-4 TRBV7-9 TRBD1 CASSAKGQGGEKLFF TGTGCCAGCAGCGCTAAGGGACAGGGAGGAGAAAAACTGTTTTTT
NA TRBJ2-3 TRBV5-4 TRBD1 CASSLGDRVAYTQYF TGTGCCAGCAGCTTGGGGGACAGGGTAGCCTATACGCAGTATTTT
NA TRBJ1-4 TRBV5-1 NA CASSFGYSNEKLFF TGCGCCAGCAGCTTCGGATACAGCAATGAAAAACTGTTTTTT
few TRBJ2-2 TRBV2 NA CASSEQAIRTGELFF TGTGCCAGCAGTGAACAAGCAATCAGGACCGGGGAGCTGTTTTTT
NA TRBJ2-5 TRBV4-3 TRBD2 CASSQVPFTSGGNDQETQYF TGCGCCAGCAGCCAAGTACCTTTTACTAGCGGGGGGAACGACCAAGAGACCCAGTACTTC
NA TRBJ2-4 TRBV6-1 NA CASSDGQKNIQYF TGTGCCAGCAGTGACGGACAGAAAAACATTCAGTACTTC
NA TRBJ2-6 TRBV14 NA CASSPTGSGANVLTF TGTGCCAGCAGCCCAACAGGGTCTGGGGCCAACGTCCTGACTTTC
NA TRBJ2-3 TRBV15 TRBD1 CATSRGRAGGTPSTDTQYF TGTGCCACCAGCAGAGGGCGGGCAGGGGGCACCCCTAGCACAGATACGCAGTATTTT
few TRBJ2-3 TRBV4-1 NA CASSQGLDTQYF TGCGCCAGCAGCCAAGGGCTAGATACGCAGTATTTT
NA TRBJ1-5 TRBV7-6 NA CASSLVEGSNQPQHF TGTGCCAGCAGCTTAGTAGAGGGTAGCAATCAGCCCCAGCATTTT
NA TRBJ2-1 TRBV25-1 NA CASKDSSYNEQFF TGTGCCAGCAAGGACAGCTCCTACAATGAGCAGTTCTTC
NA TRBJ2-5 TRBV7-2 NA CASSLGGEGTQYF TGTGCCAGCAGCTTAGGGGGAGAAGGGACCCAGTACTTC
NA TRBJ1-3 TRBV2 NA CASSREDWLSGNTIYF TGTGCCAGCAGCAGGGAGGACTGGTTGTCTGGAAACACCATATATTTT
once TRBJ2-5 TRBV7-2 NA CASSSKRETQYF TGTGCCAGCAGTTCCAAGCGGGAGACCCAGTACTTC
once TRBJ2-1 TRBV7-6 TRBD2 CASSLTSGGYNEQFF TGTGCCAGCAGCCTCACTAGCGGGGGGTACAATGAGCAGTTCTTC
NA TRBJ1-6 TRBV28 NA CASSPPQGTPSPLHF TGTGCCAGCAGTCCACCCCAGGGAACCCCTTCACCCCTCCACTTT
few TRBJ1-2 TRBV6-5 NA CASSSGRGYTF TGTGCCAGCAGTTCAGGCCGGGGCTACACCTTC
few TRBJ2-7 TRBV7-3 NA CASSLNGGPFYEQYF TGTGCCAGCAGCTTAAACGGGGGGCCATTTTACGAGCAGTACTTC
once TRBJ2-1 TRBV13 TRBD2 CASSLAMGEGHEQFF TGTGCCAGCAGCTTAGCCATGGGGGAGGGCCATGAGCAGTTCTTC
NA TRBJ1-5 TRBV5-8 NA CASSLATTTVRNQPQHF TGTGCCAGCAGCTTGGCCACGACAACTGTTCGCAATCAGCCCCAGCATTTT
NA TRBJ1-3 TRBV5-4 NA CASSLVSSRGSGNTIYF TGTGCCAGCAGCTTGGTTTCCTCCCGAGGCTCTGGAAACACCATATATTTT
NA TRBJ1-6 TRBV5-4 NA CASSQRPKDSPLHF TGTGCCAGCTCCCAGCGGCCTAAAGATTCACCCCTCCACTTT
NA TRBJ1-2 TRBV5-6 NA CASSFRFASDYGYTF TGTGCCAGCAGCTTTCGATTTGCGTCGGACTATGGCTACACCTTC
NA TRBJ1-2 TRBV7-2 TRBD1 CASRQDRAGRYGYTF TGTGCCAGCAGACAAGACAGGGCGGGCCGCTATGGCTACACCTTC
NA TRBJ1-5 TRBV2 NA CASSATGLRNQPQHF TGTGCCAGCAGTGCTACAGGGTTACGCAATCAGCCCCAGCATTTT
NA TRBJ2-3 TRBV6-5 NA CASSPVVSTDTQYF TGTGCCAGCAGTCCCGTCGTTTCCACAGATACGCAGTATTTT
NA TRBJ2-3 TRBV4-3 TRBD2 CASSPVAAGGSPDTQYF TGCGCCAGCAGCCCCGTAGCAGCGGGGGGCAGCCCAGATACGCAGTATTTT
NA TRBJ2-5 TRBV28 NA CASSLGLRPGAQETQYF TGTGCCAGCAGTTTAGGGCTCCGGCCAGGCGCACAAGAGACCCAGTACTTC
NA TRBJ2-3 TRBV28 TRBD1 CASRPGLRGLADTQYF TGTGCCAGCAGACCTGGCCTCAGGGGGCTCGCAGATACGCAGTATTTT
NA TRBJ1-1 TRBV28 NA CASSPTSTGTTEAFF TGTGCCAGCAGTCCAACGTCGACAGGAACCACTGAAGCTTTCTTT
NA TRBJ2-1 TRBV4-2 NA CASSPSSSYNEQFF TGTGCCAGCAGCCCCTCCTCCTCCTACAATGAGCAGTTCTTC
NA TRBJ1-5 TRBV7-8 TRBD1 CASTKSIPDRVNSNQPQHF TGTGCCAGCACCAAATCAATTCCGGACAGGGTAAATAGCAATCAGCCCCAGCATTTT